One sample yielded the 2 T cell receptor beta chains listed below, sequenced in a study of cytomegalovirus exposure and HLA in healthy donors. The primer mix had 60 Vbeta and 13 Jbeta primers. The assay was immunoSEQ multiplex PCR, and TCRdb's table has in-frame clones only and misses some. With about 75,000 clones in the sample, the ten largest clones hold about 3.8%. Sequenced sample: PBMCs. These receptors originate from a man younger than 35 in good health and CMV-seropositive.

The chain couples TRBV19 to TRBJ2-1; weak D call: TRBD2 (5 bases). V shed 6 bases and J shed 4 bases, with 16 bases lying between them. The CDR3 is 15 amino acids. Germline values: CDR1 LNHDA, CDR2 SQIVND (reference sequence). The DNA of the CDR3 is TGTGCCAGTAGCCCCGGAGGAGCGCGGTACAATGAGCAGTTCTTC. Translated: CASSPGGARYNEQFF.

This chain uses TRBV25-1 with TRBJ1-1; D is ambiguous. The CDR3 loop spans 16 amino acids. Germline values: CDR1 MGHDK, CDR2 SYGVNS. The V and J ends lost 0 bases and 0 bases respectively, with 11 bases between them. The CDR3 nucleotides read TGTGCCAGCAGTGAATATAAGATCGGGGTGAACACTGAAGCTTTCTTT. Translation: CASSEYKIGVNTEAFF.